The next 31 T cell receptor beta chains were all read from a single sample in a study of cytomegalovirus exposure and HLA in healthy donors. Sequencing was performed with immunoSEQ multiplex PCR; in TCRdb, only in-frame clones are kept and a portion is missing. The sample shows around 400,000 clones, roughly 85% of them seen only once. The material sequenced was PBMCs. Source of these receptors: a woman aged 18 to 35 in good health and CMV-seronegative.

V is TRBV5-6 and J is TRBJ1-2; 8 nucleotides line up with TRBD1. After removal of 2 bases from V and 4 bases from J, the junction contained 10 bases not matched to a gene. This CDR3 region has 16 residues. The germline V gene has CDR1 SGHDT and CDR2 YYEEEE. The CDR3 DNA reads as TGTGCCAGCAGCTTCACTCTAGGGACAGGACCCTATGGCTACACCTTC. Translation gives CASSFTLGTGPYGYTF.

This chain joins TRBV27 and TRBJ2-3; 8 bases align to TRBD2. Germline CDR1 MNHEY, CDR2 SMNVEV (reference sequence). The CDR3 loop spans 16 amino acids. The V gene end was trimmed by 2 bases and the J gene end by 6 bases; junction bases not matched to a gene: 10. The CDR3 loop reads CASSLAGTRLVDTQYF. CDR3 DNA sequence: TGTGCCAGCAGTTTAGCCGGGACTAGATTAGTCGATACGCAGTATTTT.

The gene calls are TRBV25-1 and TRBJ2-7; TRBD2 aligns across 7 bases. The CDR3 is 13 residues long. After removal of 7 bases from V and 2 bases from J, the junction contained 5 bases not matched to a gene. CDR1 is MGHDK, CDR2 SYGVNS, per germline. The CDR3 here is CASNSGGPYEQYF. In DNA, the CDR3 is TGTGCCAGCAACTCGGGAGGCCCCTACGAGCAGTACTTC.

This CDR3 is CASSYRGQGAGYGYTF. The DNA of the CDR3 is TGTGCCAGCAGTTACAGGGGACAGGGGGCTGGCTATGGCTACACCTTC. This rearrangement joins TRBV6-5 to TRBJ1-2; 12 nucleotides align to TRBD1. Losses at the gene ends were 2 bases for V and 4 bases for J; bases not matched to a gene: 5. CDR1 and CDR2 (germline): MNHEY, SVGAGI. CDR3 size: 16 residues.

The J gene is TRBJ1-2, the V gene TRBV21-1; the table gives TRBD1 as D, unverified against the DNA. TRBV21-1 is described as a pseudogene. CDR3 size: 16 residues. Here the CDR3 DNA reads TGTGCCAGCAGCACCCTCCCAGGATTCCTTAACTATGGCTACACCTTC. Its protein is CASSTLPGFLNYGYTF.

The chain links TRBV2 to TRBJ1-5, with 7 bases aligning to TRBD1. The germline gives CDR1 SNHLY, CDR2 FYNNEI. The V and J ends lost 4 bases and 6 bases, in that order; junction bases with no gene match: 6. The CDR3 loop spans 14 amino acids. DNA of the CDR3: TGTGCCAGCAGTGCAAGGGGGCAGGGTCAGCCCCAGCATTTT. This gives the protein CASSARGQGQPQHF. The full variable domain, with the rest looked up from reference TRBV2 and TRBJ1-5, is EPEVTQTPSHQVTQMGQEVILRCVPISNHLYFYWYRQILGQKVEFLVSFYNNEISEKSEIFDDQFSVERPDGSNFTLKIRSTKLEDSAMYFCASSARGQGQPQHFGDGTRLSIL.

The table lists this clone with a few counts. V gene TRBV5-8 combines with J gene TRBJ1-2, with D tentatively TRBD1 (5 bases). Trimming removed 0 bases at V and 0 bases at J, with 6 bases between. The CDR3 length is 14 residues. Germline CDR1 and CDR2: SGHTS and YDEGEE. The CDR3 DNA sequence: TGTGCCAGCAGCTTGGCGGGGGCTAACTATGGCTACACCTTC. Translating gives CASSLAGANYGYTF.

V and J are TRBV5-1 and TRBJ2-2; TRBD2 is a possible D gene (6 bases). Germline CDR1 and CDR2: SGHRS and YFSETQ. The CDR3 is 17 residues long. Between the trimmed V and J ends, which lost 6 bases and 0 bases, there was a span of 18 bases. The CDR3 region is CASTFSPGLPNTGELFF. The CDR3, as DNA: TGCGCCAGCACCTTTAGCCCGGGACTTCCGAACACCGGGGAGCTGTTTTTT.

J is TRBJ2-7 and V is TRBV27; possibly TRBD2 for D (5 bases). This CDR3 is 13 amino acids long. The germline CDR1 and CDR2 sequences are MNHEY and SMNVEV (reference sequence). Trimming took off 1 base at V and 7 bases at J, with 11 bases between the two ends. The CDR3 reads CASSLFKTGEQYF. The DNA of the CDR3 is TGTGCCAGCAGTTTATTTAAAACGGGGGAGCAGTACTTC.

This clone was seen once. The chain is built from TRBV7-9 and TRBJ1-1, with TRBD1 identical over 9 bases. CDR1 SEHNR and CDR2 FQNEAQ come from the germline V gene (reference sequence). CDR3 length: 16 residues. Trimming at V came to 5 bases and at J to 0 bases, leaving 7 bases not matched to a gene. This chain's CDR3 is CASSDRGKRMNTEAFF. The CDR3, as DNA: TGTGCCAGCAGCGACAGGGGGAAAAGGATGAACACTGAAGCTTTCTTT.

This clone was observed a few times. The genes are TRBV4-1 and TRBJ1-5, with 7 positions matching TRBD1. CDR3 length: 16 amino acids. The germline V gene has CDR1 MGHRA and CDR2 YSYEKL. The junction had 7 bases not matched to a gene; V was cut back by 4 bases and J by 1 base. Here the CDR3 reads CASSPQGSESNQPQHF. The CDR3 DNA reads TGCGCCAGCAGCCCACAGGGGAGCGAAAGCAATCAGCCCCAGCATTTT.

V is TRBV27 and J is TRBJ1-5, with a weak D call TRBD1 (6 bases). The CDR3 loop spans 15 amino acids. The germline CDR1 and CDR2 sequences are MNHEY and SMNVEV (reference sequence). Trimming removed 8 bases at V and 3 bases at J, with 17 bases between. CDR3 loop: CASGYGQSFNQPQHF. In DNA form, the CDR3 reads TGTGCCAGCGGATACGGACAGAGTTTCAATCAGCCCCAGCATTTT.

This chain connects TRBV28 to TRBJ1-4; maybe TRBD1 (5 bases). There are 16 residues in the CDR3. With 2 bases removed from V and 0 bases from J, the gap between germline ends came to 10 bases. Germline V gene lookup returns CDR1 MDHEN and CDR2 SYDVKM. The CDR3 reads CASSLGQTATNEKLFF. CDR3 bases: TGTGCCAGCAGTTTAGGGCAGACAGCAACTAATGAAAAACTGTTTTTT.

The chain couples TRBV6-6 to TRBJ1-1; D not resolved. V shed 6 bases and J shed 3 bases, with 11 bases lying between them. The V gene's germline CDR1 is MNHNY and CDR2 SVGAGI (reference sequence). This CDR3 has 13 amino acids. The CDR3 DNA is TGTGCCAGCAGGCCCCAGAGGGACACTGAAGCTTTCTTT. Encoded protein: CASRPQRDTEAFF.

The chain joins TRBV9 to TRBJ1-2; TRBD1 aligns across 8 bases. Per the germline V gene, CDR1 is SGDLS and CDR2 is YYNGEE. J gave up 3 bases and V 3 bases, and 13 bases lay outside the gene matches. The CDR3 loop spans 17 amino acids. The CDR3 protein is CASSAISGTGAHYGYTF. The DNA for the CDR3 is TGTGCCAGCAGCGCAATTTCCGGGACAGGAGCCCACTATGGCTACACCTTC.

The V call is TRBV6-1, the J call TRBJ1-2; D is undetermined. This CDR3 spans 13 amino acids. Per the germline V gene, CDR1 is MNHNS and CDR2 is SASEGT. V lost 6 bases, J lost 4 bases, and 12 bases lay in between. This CDR3 reads CASRLDGSYGYTF. The CDR3 DNA reads as TGTGCCAGCAGACTCGACGGGTCCTATGGCTACACCTTC.

The V gene is TRBV2, the J gene TRBJ2-7, with 10 bases identical to TRBD2. This CDR3 comprises 16 residues. The J segment lost 2 bases and the V segment lost 6 bases, leaving 10 bases of the junction unmatched. Germline assignment: CDR1 SNHLY and CDR2 FYNNEI. CDR3: CASRDPSGGTPYEQYF. The CDR3 coding sequence is TGTGCCAGCAGGGACCCTAGCGGGGGCACCCCCTACGAGCAGTACTTC.

This chain uses TRBV9 with TRBJ2-4; D remains unclear. The V end was cut by 4 bases, the J end by 6 bases, with 14 bases between. The V gene's germline CDR1 is SGDLS and CDR2 YYNGEE. This CDR3 spans 14 amino acids. CDR3 residues: CASSPRVLGNIQYF. CDR3 coding DNA: TGTGCCAGCAGCCCCCGGGTCTTGGGAAACATTCAGTACTTC.

The gene calls are TRBV27 and TRBJ1-1; TRBD1 is a possible D gene (6 bases). The V gene's germline CDR1 is MNHEY and CDR2 SMNVEV (reference sequence). V dropped 5 bases and J dropped 4 bases, with 17 bases sitting between them. The length of the CDR3 is 15 residues. The CDR3 is CASSTSRGGGTEAFF. The DNA for the CDR3 is TGTGCCAGCAGTACCTCACGAGGGGGGGGCACTGAAGCTTTCTTT.

The rearrangement joins TRBV2 to TRBJ2-2, with D perhaps TRBD1 (5 bases). The CDR3 is made up of 13 amino acids. Per the germline V gene, CDR1 is SNHLY and CDR2 is FYNNEI. V gave up 5 bases and J gave up 5 bases, with 9 bases separating them. The CDR3: CASSSRVTGELFF. The CDR3 bases are TGTGCCAGCAGTTCCAGGGTTACCGGGGAGCTGTTTTTT.

J is TRBJ2-1 and V is TRBV27; D perhaps matches TRBD2 (6 bases). The CDR3 is 14 amino acids. The germline gives CDR1 MNHEY, CDR2 SMNVEV (reference sequence). V was clipped by 2 bases and J by 7 bases, with 12 bases between them. The DNA of the CDR3 is TGTGCCAGCAGTTTAAAGGTAGGGAGGAATGAGCAGTTCTTC. This translates into CASSLKVGRNEQFF.

This clone was recorded only once. The CDR3 sequence is CASSLGGTVSTDTQYF. In nucleotides, the CDR3 is TGCGCCAGCAGCCTTGGTGGGACAGTTAGCACAGATACGCAGTATTTT. The chain carries TRBV5-1 and TRBJ2-3, with 7 positions matching TRBD1. CDR3 length: 16 residues. Trimming took 4 bases from V and 0 from J; bases not matched to a gene: 8. Per the germline V gene, CDR1 is SGHRS and CDR2 is YFSETQ.

This chain connects TRBV9 to TRBJ2-1, with D possibly being TRBD2 (6 bases). Germline-derived CDR1 and CDR2 are SGDLS and YYNGEE. V was shortened by 0 bases and J by 9 bases, with 16 bases between the two germline ends. The CDR3 contains 15 residues. CDR3 in DNA: TGTGCCAGCAGCGTAGTCGGCGGGGTGATCGGTGAGCAGTTCTTC. It translates to CASSVVGGVIGEQFF.

The chain recombines TRBV27 with TRBJ2-7; TRBD2 matches at 8 bases. V trimming: 2 bases; J trimming: 3 bases; junction bases outside the gene matches: 3. Germline CDR1 and CDR2: MNHEY and SMNVEV (reference sequence). The CDR3 has 14 residues. DNA of the CDR3: TGTGCCAGCAGTTTAAGGACTAGCATCTACGAGCAGTACTTC. Amino acid sequence: CASSLRTSIYEQYF.

The chain combines TRBV28 with TRBJ2-7; D remains ambiguous. This CDR3 is 12 amino acids long. Trimming stripped 5 bases from V and 3 bases from J, with 8 bases between. Germline values: CDR1 MDHEN, CDR2 SYDVKM. As DNA, the CDR3 is TGTGCCAGCAGTACCCGGGTCTACGAGCAGTACTTC. The encoded protein is CASSTRVYEQYF. Filled out from reference TRBV28 and TRBJ2-7, the complete variable domain reads DVKVTQSSRYLVKRTGEKVFLECVQDMDHENMFWYRQDPGLGLRLIYFSYDVKMKEKGDIPEGYSVSREKKERFSLILESASTNQTSMYLCASSTRVYEQYFGPGTRLTVT.

The chain links TRBV5-1 to TRBJ1-2; D unclear. This CDR3 has 14 amino acids. Trimming took 1 base from V and 4 from J, leaving 11 bases between them. From germline, CDR1 is SGHRS and CDR2 YFSETQ. CDR3: CASSLSPLAYGYTF. DNA for the CDR3: TGCGCCAGCAGCTTGTCTCCCTTGGCCTATGGCTACACCTTC.

The V call is TRBV6-1, the J call TRBJ1-2; D remains unclear. The CDR3 runs 14 residues. Deletions cut 5 bases from V and 7 bases from J, with 17 bases between. Germline V gives CDR1 MNHNS, CDR2 SASEGT. The CDR3, as DNA: TGTGCCAGCAGTAATACCAGGTCGGTACTTGGCTACACCTTC. Encoded protein: CASSNTRSVLGYTF.

The chain carries TRBV28 and TRBJ2-1; 9 nucleotides line up with TRBD1. After removal of 6 bases from V and 8 bases from J, the junction contained 5 bases not matched to a gene. The CDR3 has 13 residues. CDR1 and CDR2 from the germline V gene are MDHEN and SYDVKM. In DNA form, the CDR3 reads TGTGCCAGCAGGCCAAGGACAGGGGATGAGCAGTTCTTC. It translates to CASRPRTGDEQFF.

The chain joins TRBV6-1 to TRBJ1-1; D is unclear. Trimming removed 6 bases from V and 7 bases from J, with 18 bases in between. The CDR3 is 14 residues long. The V gene's germline CDR1 is MNHNS and CDR2 SASEGT. The CDR3, as DNA: TGTGCCAGCAGGGCCCCTTCGGGGAATCGTGAAGCTTTCTTT. This gives the protein CASRAPSGNREAFF.

This clone was recorded at least ten times. Written as DNA, the CDR3 is TGTGCCAGCAGCAACCGGGACAGTCACACAGATACGCAGTATTTT. Protein sequence: CASSNRDSHTDTQYF. This chain uses TRBV4-2 with TRBJ2-3; 7 bases are a match to TRBD1. V gave up 5 bases and J gave up 2 bases; unmatched junction bases: 7. Germline values: CDR1 LGHNA, CDR2 YNFKEQ. This CDR3 has 15 residues.

The chain has TRBV15 and TRBJ2-3; TRBD1 matches at 7 bases. There are 15 residues in the CDR3. Germline loops: CDR1 LNHNV, CDR2 YYDKDF (reference sequence). The junction had 3 bases not matched to a gene; V was cut back by 1 base and J by 2 bases. The DNA of the CDR3 is TGTGCCACCAGCAGAGGGACAGGAAACACAGATACGCAGTATTTT. This gives the protein CATSRGTGNTDTQYF.